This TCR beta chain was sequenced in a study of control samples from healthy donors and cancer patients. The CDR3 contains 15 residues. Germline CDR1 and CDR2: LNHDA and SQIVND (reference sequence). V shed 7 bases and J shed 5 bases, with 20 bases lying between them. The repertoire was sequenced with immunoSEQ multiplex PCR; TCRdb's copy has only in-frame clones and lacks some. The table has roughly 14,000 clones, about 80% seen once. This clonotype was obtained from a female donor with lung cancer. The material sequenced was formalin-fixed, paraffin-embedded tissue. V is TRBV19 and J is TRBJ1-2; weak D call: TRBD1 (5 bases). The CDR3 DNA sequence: TGTGCCAGTAAGCAGGAACAGGCCTTAGGATATGGCTACACCTTC. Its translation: CASKQEQALGYGYTF.